The rows below give T cell receptor beta chains drawn from one sample of a study of blood T cell repertoires in COVID-19. The table came from immunoSEQ multiplex PCR; TCRdb's copy has only in-frame clones and leaves some out. Of just over 350,000 clones listed, about 90% were seen once; the top ten hold about 2.7%. The sample taken for sequencing was PBMCs or T cells enriched from blood (not recorded which). These receptors all stem from a woman under 40 who had recovered from COVID-19. Both conserved end residues are trimmed from each CDR3.

v_call: TRBV27; cdr3_aa: ASSPGQAATYEQY
v_call: TRBV18; cdr3_aa: ASSPPGLAGVGTGELF
v_call: TRBV28; cdr3_aa: ASSLWTGEGNSPLH
v_call: TRBV6-5; cdr3_aa: ASSRTYLPSHLH
v_call: TRBV5-1; cdr3_aa: ASSLQPGTSGDEQY
v_call: TRBV7-2; cdr3_aa: ASSLRQGAAGNTIY
v_call: TRBV3-1/TRBV3-2; cdr3_aa: ASSQVGATNEKLF
v_call: TRBV27; cdr3_aa: ASSFRRGRGNEQF
v_call: TRBV30; cdr3_aa: AWSTYSGNTIY
v_call: TRBV27; cdr3_aa: ASGFLQGGNYGYT
v_call: TRBV10-3; cdr3_aa: AISEAGQQETQY
v_call: TRBV6-4; cdr3_aa: ASSLIAGGPYNEQF
v_call: TRBV7-9; cdr3_aa: ASSLVRDSPLH
v_call: TRBV27; cdr3_aa: ASSFLSAGTGELF
v_call: TRBV29-1; cdr3_aa: SVADRDERQPQH
v_call: TRBV2; cdr3_aa: ASTRTVNTEAF
v_call: TRBV4-2; cdr3_aa: ASSQAVREVSNQPQH
v_call: TRBV5-6; cdr3_aa: ASSLYSLGDTGAYYGYT
v_call: TRBV10-1; cdr3_aa: ASSEGTGCNEQY
v_call: TRBV4-2; cdr3_aa: ASSQGTGGKENEKLF
v_call: TRBV5-8; cdr3_aa: ASSRSPGLSTEAF
v_call: TRBV10-3; cdr3_aa: AISDGQGGNEQF
v_call: TRBV28; cdr3_aa: ASSFVRDGYT
v_call: TRBV11-3; cdr3_aa: ASSLQGIGGELF
v_call: TRBV6-1; cdr3_aa: ASSDRGVDTQY
v_call: TRBV3-1/TRBV3-2; cdr3_aa: ASSQVLDRDYGYT
v_call: TRBV5-4; cdr3_aa: ASSSIPGTGDYGYT
v_call: TRBV10-2; cdr3_aa: ASSGGVTDTQY
v_call: TRBV5-5; cdr3_aa: ASSLAGTPETQY